These 5 T cell receptor beta chains were all obtained from the same sample, sequenced in a study of response to subunit inactivated influenza vaccine. TCRdb independently ran MiXCR on the RT-PCR reads; one entry per CDR3 protein. The sample holds about 780,000 distinct CDR3 sequences; roughly 20% are singletons and the top ten take roughly 10%. This material consisted of PBMCs from blood, taken roughly 5 days after vaccination. The source of these receptors is a man aged 50-59 years who received an inactivated influenza vaccine.

This clonotype has ten or more counts. This chain links TRBV7-2 with TRBJ1-4, with D unresolved. CDR1 is SGHTA and CDR2 is FQGNSA in the germline V gene. This CDR3 region has 16 residues. V dropped 5 bases and J dropped 5 bases, with 18 bases sitting between them. CDR3 nucleotides: TGTGCCAGCAGCAAATCCCTGGGTCTTGGAAATGAAAAACTGTTTTTT. Its translation: CASSKSLGLGNEKLFF.

There are a few counts of this clonotype. The chain recombines TRBV27 with TRBJ2-7; D uncertain. CDR1 and CDR2 from the germline V gene are MNHEY and SMNVEV (reference sequence). V was cut by 9 bases and J by 7 bases, with 16 bases left in between. This CDR3 contains 12 residues. CDR3 DNA sequence: TGTGCCAGTAGGGAAGGGCAGAGGGAGCAGTACTTC. Protein: CASREGQREQYF.

This chain connects TRBV11-2 to TRBJ2-1, with 13 bases aligning to TRBD2. With V trimmed by 3 bases and J by 7 bases, 9 bases remained unmatched. Germline V lookup: CDR1 SGHAT, CDR2 FQNNGV. The CDR3 contains 17 residues. The DNA of the CDR3 is TGTGCCAGCAGCTTGCACCAACTAGCGGGAGGGCTGAATGAGCAGTTCTTC. Translating it yields CASSLHQLAGGLNEQFF. Variable domain in full (rest from reference TRBV11-2 and TRBJ2-1): EAGVAQSPRYKIIEKRQSVAFWCNPISGHATLYWYQQILGQGPKLLIQFQNNGVVDDSQLPKDRFSAERLKGVDSTLKIQPAKLEDSAVYLCASSLHQLAGGLNEQFFGPGTRLTVL.

The chain links TRBV20-1 to TRBJ2-7, with TRBD2 as a possible D gene (6 bases). In germline, CDR1 is DFQATT, CDR2 SNEGSKA (reference sequence). This CDR3 is 14 amino acids long. V was pared by 4 bases and J by 0 bases, with 13 bases between. The CDR3: CSATGLNISYEQYF. CDR3 nucleotide sequence: TGCAGTGCTACGGGACTCAATATCTCCTACGAGCAGTACTTC.

This clonotype was seen at least ten times. The chain links TRBV4-3 to TRBJ1-3; 9 nucleotides agree with TRBD1. The V segment lost 4 bases and the J segment 0 bases; nucleotides outside the gene matches: 10. This CDR3 spans 18 amino acids. Germline-derived CDR1 and CDR2 are LGHNA and YSLEER. CDR3: CASSPTGTGLTSGNTIYF. CDR3 coding DNA: TGCGCCAGCAGCCCCACCGGGACAGGGCTAACCTCTGGAAACACCATATATTTT.